The subject of this entry is one T cell receptor beta chain. Its antigen is as yet unknown. This sample was included in a study of cytomegalovirus exposure and HLA in healthy donors. Primers included in the PCR were 60 Vbeta and 13 Jbeta primers. Generated by immunoSEQ multiplex PCR, the TCRdb table keeps only in-frame clones and is missing some. The sample holds approximately 110,000 clones; approximately 73% are singletons and the top ten take roughly 8%. Study-wide results and limits: Reports credit the classifier with highly specific, highly sensitive diagnosis of cytomegalovirus status. Rare TCR sequences predominated, though certain public TCRs were found in many donors. Versus the approximately 720-donor mean, an Asian-associated ancestry cluster reportedly showed fewer N-insertions in a later analysis. Looking again later, the authors saw that most CMV-associated TCR beta chains seemed HLA-restricted.

Sequencing was carried out using PBMCs. The TCR was taken from a middle-aged man in good health and CMV-seronegative.

CDR3 sequence: CASRYTGQTYYEQYF. The CDR3 DNA reads TGTGCCAGCAGATACACGGGACAGACATACTACGAGCAGTACTTC. This chain joins TRBV6-5 and TRBJ2-7; TRBD1 aligns across 7 bases. The CDR3 has 15 residues. Germline-derived CDR1 and CDR2 are MNHEY and SVGAGI. The V and J ends lost 6 bases and 3 bases, in that order; junction bases with no gene match: 11.